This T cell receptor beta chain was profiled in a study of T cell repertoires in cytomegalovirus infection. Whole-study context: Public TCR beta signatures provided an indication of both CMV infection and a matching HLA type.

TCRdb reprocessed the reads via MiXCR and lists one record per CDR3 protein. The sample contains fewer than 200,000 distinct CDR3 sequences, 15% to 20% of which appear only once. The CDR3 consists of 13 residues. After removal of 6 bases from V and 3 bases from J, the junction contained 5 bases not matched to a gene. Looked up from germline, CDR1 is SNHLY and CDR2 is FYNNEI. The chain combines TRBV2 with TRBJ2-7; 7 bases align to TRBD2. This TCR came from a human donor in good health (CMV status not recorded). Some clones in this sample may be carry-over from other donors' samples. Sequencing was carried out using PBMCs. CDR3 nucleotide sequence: TGTGCCAGCAGCCGGGACTACAACTACGAGCAGTACTTC. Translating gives CASSRDYNYEQYF.